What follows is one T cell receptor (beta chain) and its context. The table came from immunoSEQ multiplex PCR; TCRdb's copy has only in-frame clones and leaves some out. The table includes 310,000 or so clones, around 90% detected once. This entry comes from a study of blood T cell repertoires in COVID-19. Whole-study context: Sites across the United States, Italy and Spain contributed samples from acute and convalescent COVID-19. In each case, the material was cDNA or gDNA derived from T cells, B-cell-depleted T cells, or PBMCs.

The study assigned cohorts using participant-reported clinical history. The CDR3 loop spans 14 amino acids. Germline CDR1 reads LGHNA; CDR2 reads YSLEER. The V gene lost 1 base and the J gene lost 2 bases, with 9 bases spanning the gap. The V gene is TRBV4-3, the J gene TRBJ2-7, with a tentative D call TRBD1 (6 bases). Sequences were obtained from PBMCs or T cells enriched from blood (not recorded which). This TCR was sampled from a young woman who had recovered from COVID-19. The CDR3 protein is CASSQVTGTYEQYF. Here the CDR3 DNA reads TGCGCCAGCAGCCAAGTAACAGGGACCTACGAGCAGTACTTC.